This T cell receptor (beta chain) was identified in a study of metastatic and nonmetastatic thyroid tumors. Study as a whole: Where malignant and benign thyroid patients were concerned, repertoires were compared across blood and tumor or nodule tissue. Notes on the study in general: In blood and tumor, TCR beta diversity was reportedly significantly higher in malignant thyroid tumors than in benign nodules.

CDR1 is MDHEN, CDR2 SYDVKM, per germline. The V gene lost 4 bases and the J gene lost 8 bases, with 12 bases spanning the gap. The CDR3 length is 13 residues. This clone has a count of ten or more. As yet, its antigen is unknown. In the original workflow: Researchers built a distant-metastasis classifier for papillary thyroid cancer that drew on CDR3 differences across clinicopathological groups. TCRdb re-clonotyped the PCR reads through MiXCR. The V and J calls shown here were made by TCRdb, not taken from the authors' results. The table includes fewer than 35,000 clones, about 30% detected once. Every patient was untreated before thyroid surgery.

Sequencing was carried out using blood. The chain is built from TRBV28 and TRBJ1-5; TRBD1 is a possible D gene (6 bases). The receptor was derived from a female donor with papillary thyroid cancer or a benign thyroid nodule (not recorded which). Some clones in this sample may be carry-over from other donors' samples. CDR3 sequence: CASSSQGREPQHF. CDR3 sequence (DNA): TGTGCCAGCAGTTCACAGGGTAGAGAGCCCCAGCATTTT.